The rows below give T cell receptor beta chains drawn from one sample of a study of radiotherapy plus CTLA-4 blockade in lung cancer. Generated by immunoSEQ multiplex PCR, the TCRdb table keeps only in-frame clones and is missing some. The sample contains about 51,000 clones, 77% of which appear only once. The material was peripheral blood, obtained from a patient treated with radiotherapy plus ipilimumab. The receptors stem from a human donor with non-small cell lung cancer whose response to radiotherapy plus ipilimumab could not be evaluated. CDR3s include the opening cysteine and the closing phenylalanine or tryptophan. D genes are given only for firm matches. Clone size is shown for a subset of rows, as once, few, many or a class of expanded clone.

v_gene,j_gene,d_gene,abundance,CDR3nt,CDR3aa
TRBV9,TRBJ2-5,-,-,TGTGCCAGCGCCGGGACACAGAAAGAGACCCAGTACTTC,CASAGTQKETQYF
TRBV28,TRBJ1-5,-,-,TGTGCCAGCAGGGCTTCTGGTGGGGGCCTTTCCAATCAGCCCCAGCATTTT,CASRASGGGLSNQPQHF
TRBV11-2,TRBJ2-6,TRBD1,-,TGTGCCAGCAGCTTAAGGGGGCGGACAGCTGGGGCCAACGTCCTGACTTTC,CASSLRGRTAGANVLTF
TRBV19,TRBJ2-2,TRBD2,-,TGTGCCAGCCTCCCACTAGCGGGGGGGTACACCGGGGAGCTGTTTTTT,CASLPLAGGYTGELFF
TRBV27,TRBJ2-3,-,once,TGTGCCAGCAGTTCGCGGGCCTTTCGAGGAGATACGCAGTATTTT,CASSSRAFRGDTQYF
TRBV19,TRBJ2-2,-,few,TGTGCCAGTAGTTCGGGACAGAACACCGGGGAGCTGTTTTTT,CASSSGQNTGELFF
TRBV5-1,TRBJ1-5,TRBD1,-,TGCGCCAGCAGCCGGACAGGTAGGAGTCAGCCCCAGCATTTT,CASSRTGRSQPQHF
TRBV4-2,TRBJ2-7,TRBD2,-,TGTGCCAGCAGCCAAGAGGGTAGCGGGAGTTCTTACGAGCAGTACTTC,CASSQEGSGSSYEQYF
TRBV6-5,TRBJ2-7,TRBD1,few,TGTGCCAGCAGTTGGGGGCAGGGGGCCTACGAGCAGTACTTC,CASSWGQGAYEQYF
TRBV15,TRBJ2-7,TRBD1,-,TGTGCCACCAGCAGGGACAGGGGAGGCGAGCAGTACTTC,CATSRDRGGEQYF
TRBV5-6,TRBJ2-5,-,-,TGTGCCAGCAGCACGGCGAAGGGTGGAGGGACCCAGTACTTC,CASSTAKGGGTQYF
TRBV7-2,TRBJ2-1,TRBD2,-,TGTGCCAGCAACTTAGTAGCGGGGGGGTTCAATGAGCAGTTCTTC,CASNLVAGGFNEQFF
TRBV7-9,TRBJ2-2,TRBD2,-,TGTGCCAGCACCGCAAGGAAGCGGGAGGGCCGCCCCGGGGAGCTGTTTTTT,CASTARKREGRPGELFF
TRBV4-2,TRBJ1-1,-,-,TGTGCCAGCAGCCACGGGTGGCCCAGGGACACTGAAGCTTTCTTT,CASSHGWPRDTEAFF
TRBV5-1,TRBJ2-7,-,-,TGCGCCAGCAGCTTGCTGCGTGGCGAGCAGTACTTC,CASSLLRGEQYF
TRBV28,TRBJ2-7,TRBD2,-,TGTGCCGGGGGGGGGTCCAGCCCTTTGGAGCAGTACTTC,CAGGGSSPLEQYF
TRBV27,TRBJ1-2,-,-,TGTGCCAGCAGTACCCCCTCGGGAGGCTACACCTTC,CASSTPSGGYTF
TRBV4-2,TRBJ2-7,-,few,TGTGCCAGCAGCCAAGAGGGGCGAGACTCCTACGAGCAGTACTTC,CASSQEGRDSYEQYF
TRBV5-4,TRBJ2-1,TRBD1,-,TGTGCCAGCAGAGCCGGGACAGGGTCAGACAATGAGCAGTTCTTC,CASRAGTGSDNEQFF
TRBV10-1,TRBJ2-4,-,-,TGCGCCAGCCCTCGGACCTGCGGGAACATTCAGTACTTC,CASPRTCGNIQYF
TRBV7-3,TRBJ2-3,TRBD2,-,TGTGCCAGCAGCTTAACCGGACTAGGCACAGATACGCAGTATTTT,CASSLTGLGTDTQYF
TRBV28,TRBJ2-7,-,-,TGTGCCAGCAGTCCTCTTTACGAGCAGTACTTC,CASSPLYEQYF
TRBV7-9,TRBJ2-3,TRBD1,-,TGTGCCAGCAGCTTACGGACAGGGATTGGGGATACGCAGTATTTT,CASSLRTGIGDTQYF
TRBV5-1,TRBJ2-3,TRBD1,once,TGCGCCAGCAGCGACCCCCAAGGGGGCAGGTATACGCAGTATTTT,CASSDPQGGRYTQYF
TRBV30,TRBJ1-1,-,once,TGTGCCTGGAGTCGAGGTATACTGAACACTGAAGCTTTCTTT,CAWSRGILNTEAFF
TRBV14,TRBJ2-2,-,-,TGTGCCAGCAGCCAAGTATTTGGGGGCGCGAACACCGGGGAGCTGTTTTTT,CASSQVFGGANTGELFF
TRBV28,TRBJ2-1,-,-,TGTGCCAGCGGACTGGGGTACAATGAGCAGTTCTTC,CASGLGYNEQFF
TRBV5-4,TRBJ2-7,TRBD1,-,TGTGCCAGCAGCTTCCGGGACAGCCCCTACGAGCAGTACTTC,CASSFRDSPYEQYF
TRBV9,TRBJ2-7,-,-,TGTGCCAGCAGCGTAGGTATAGAGGCAGCCTACGAGCAGTACTTC,CASSVGIEAAYEQYF
TRBV15,TRBJ2-7,-,few,TGTGCCACCCGCAGGGCCTCTTCCTACGAGCAGTACTTC,CATRRASSYEQYF
TRBV29-1,TRBJ2-2,-,-,TGCAGCGTTGGAGGACACTCGAACACCGGGGAGCTGTTTTTT,CSVGGHSNTGELFF
TRBV7-2,TRBJ2-2,-,-,TGTGCCAGCACCTCCCCCGGGACCGGGGAGCTGTTTTTT,CASTSPGTGELFF
TRBV19,TRBJ2-3,TRBD2,-,TGTGCCAGTAGATTACTCCCGGGAGGAGCAGATACGCAGTATTTT,CASRLLPGGADTQYF
TRBV11-3,TRBJ2-1,-,-,TGTGCCAGCAGCTTAGATATAACAGCCGGGGACAATGAGCAGTTCTTC,CASSLDITAGDNEQFF
TRBV19,TRBJ1-2,-,-,TGTGCCAGTAGTCCCACGGGTTTCGGCTACACCTTC,CASSPTGFGYTF
TRBV9,TRBJ2-1,-,-,TGTGCCAGCAGCACTGTGAGAGGGTTTAATTTAAATGAGCAGTTCTTC,CASSTVRGFNLNEQFF
TRBV6-1,TRBJ2-7,TRBD1,-,TGTGCCAGTTACCGGGACAGGGTGTACGAGCAGTACTTC,CASYRDRVYEQYF
TRBV27,TRBJ1-2,TRBD1,-,TGTGCCAGCAGTCGCAACAGGGGATCCTATGGCTACACCTTC,CASSRNRGSYGYTF
TRBV5-6,TRBJ1-2,TRBD1,-,TGTGCCAGCAGCCCGACAGGGTTAGGCTACACCTTC,CASSPTGLGYTF
TRBV7-9,TRBJ2-2,-,-,TGTGCCAGCAGGGGACAGAACACCGGGGAGCTGTTTTTT,CASRGQNTGELFF
TRBV18,TRBJ2-7,TRBD1,once,TGTGCCAGCTCAGGCGGGACAGGTTACGAGCAGTACTTC,CASSGGTGYEQYF
TRBV7-9,TRBJ1-6,TRBD1,-,TGTGCCAGCAGCCCGGAGGGCAGGACAGGGTCGGGAAATTCACCCCTCCACTTT,CASSPEGRTGSGNSPLHF
TRBV6-5,TRBJ2-1,TRBD2,-,TGTGCCAGCACCACGGAACTAGCGGGAGTAGATGAGCAGTTCTTC,CASTTELAGVDEQFF
TRBV10-3,TRBJ2-1,-,few,TGTGCCATCAGCTCGGGGTACTCCTACAATGAGCAGTTCTTC,CAISSGYSYNEQFF
TRBV5-4,TRBJ1-5,-,-,TGTGCCAGCAACATAAACCCAGGGAATCAGCCCCAGCATTTT,CASNINPGNQPQHF
TRBV27,TRBJ2-1,TRBD2,-,TGTGCCAGCAGTCTGCGGACTAGCGGGAGTTATGAGCAGTTCTTC,CASSLRTSGSYEQFF
TRBV27,TRBJ2-7,TRBD1,-,TGTGCCAGCAGCCACGCCCCGGGACAGGGCCCCTACGAGCAGTACTTC,CASSHAPGQGPYEQYF
TRBV28,TRBJ2-1,TRBD2,-,TGTGCCAGCAGTTTCGCGGGAGACTACAATGAGCAGTTCTTC,CASSFAGDYNEQFF
TRBV7-2,TRBJ1-5,TRBD1,-,TGTGCCAGCAGCGGGACAGCCAGTAATCAGCCCCAGCATTTT,CASSGTASNQPQHF
TRBV30,TRBJ2-7,TRBD2,-,TGTGCCTGGAGTGGGCTAGCGGGTTCCGAGCAGTACTTC,CAWSGLAGSEQYF
TRBV7-8,TRBJ2-1,TRBD1,-,TGTGCCAGCAAATGGAATCAGGGGGCGACGAATGAGCAGTTCTTC,CASKWNQGATNEQFF
TRBV5-1,TRBJ2-7,TRBD1,-,TGCGCCAGCAGCTGGTCCGGGACAGGGGGCTACGAGCAGTACTTC,CASSWSGTGGYEQYF
TRBV7-2,TRBJ1-2,TRBD1,-,TGTGCCAGCAGCTTCTCACAGGGGGTCGGGTATGGCTACACCTTC,CASSFSQGVGYGYTF
TRBV28,TRBJ1-2,TRBD1,once,TGTGCCAGCAGGAGTACAGGGGGCTTGAACTATGGCTACACCTTC,CASRSTGGLNYGYTF
TRBV28,TRBJ1-5,TRBD1,-,TGTGCCAGCAGCGGAAAGGGGGCGGGCAATCAGCCCCAGCATTTT,CASSGKGAGNQPQHF
TRBV27,TRBJ2-2,-,few,TGTGCCAGCAGTTTTTACGGGGGTGCCGCCGGGGAGCTGTTTTTT,CASSFYGGAAGELFF
TRBV7-6,TRBJ2-7,TRBD1,-,TGTGCCAGCAGTCAGGCAGGGGGTACTCCCTACGAGCAGTACTTC,CASSQAGGTPYEQYF
TRBV18,TRBJ2-5,TRBD2,-,TGTGCCAGCTCACCACTTCCTAGCGGCGCGGGGGAGACCCAGTACTTC,CASSPLPSGAGETQYF
TRBV10-3,TRBJ2-7,TRBD1,-,TGTGCCATCACCCCGGGACAGCGTCCCTACGAGCAGTACTTC,CAITPGQRPYEQYF
TRBV28,TRBJ2-7,-,-,TGTGCCAGCAGCCCGGGGGTCTCCTACGAGCAGTACTTC,CASSPGVSYEQYF